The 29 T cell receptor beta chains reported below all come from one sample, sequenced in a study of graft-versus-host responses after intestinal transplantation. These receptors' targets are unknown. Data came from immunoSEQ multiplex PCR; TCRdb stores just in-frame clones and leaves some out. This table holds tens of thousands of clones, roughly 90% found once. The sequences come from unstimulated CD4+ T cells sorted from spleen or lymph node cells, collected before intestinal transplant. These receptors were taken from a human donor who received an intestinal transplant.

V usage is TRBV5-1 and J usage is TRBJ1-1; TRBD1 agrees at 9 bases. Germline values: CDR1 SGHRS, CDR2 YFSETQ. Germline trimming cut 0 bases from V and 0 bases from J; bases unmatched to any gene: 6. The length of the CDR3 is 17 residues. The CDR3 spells CASSLGTGGPMNTEAFF. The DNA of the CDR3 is TGCGCCAGCAGCTTGGGAACAGGGGGCCCCATGAACACTGAAGCTTTCTTT.

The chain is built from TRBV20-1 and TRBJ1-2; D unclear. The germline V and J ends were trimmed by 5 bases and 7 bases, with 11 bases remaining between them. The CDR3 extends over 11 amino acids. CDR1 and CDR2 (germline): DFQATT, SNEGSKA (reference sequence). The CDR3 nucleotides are TGCAGTGCTTTCCGTGGAGGTGGCTACACCTTC. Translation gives CSAFRGGGYTF.

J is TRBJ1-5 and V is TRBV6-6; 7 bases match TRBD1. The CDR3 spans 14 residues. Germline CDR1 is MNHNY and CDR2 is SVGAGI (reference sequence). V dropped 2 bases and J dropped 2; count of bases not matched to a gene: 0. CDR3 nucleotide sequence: TGTGCCAGCAGTTACACAGGGGGCAATCAGCCCCAGCATTTT. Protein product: CASSYTGGNQPQHF.

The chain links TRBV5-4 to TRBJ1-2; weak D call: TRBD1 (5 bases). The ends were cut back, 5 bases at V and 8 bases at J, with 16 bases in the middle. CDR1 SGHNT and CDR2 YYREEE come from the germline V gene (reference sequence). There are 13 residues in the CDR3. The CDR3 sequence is CASRQDRSWGYTF. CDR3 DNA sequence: TGTGCCAGCAGACAGGACCGATCTTGGGGCTACACCTTC.

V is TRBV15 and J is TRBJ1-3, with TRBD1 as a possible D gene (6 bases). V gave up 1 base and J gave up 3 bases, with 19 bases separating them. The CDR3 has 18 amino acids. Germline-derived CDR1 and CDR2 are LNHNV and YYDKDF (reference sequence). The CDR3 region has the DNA TGTGCCACCAGCAGAGCGAGGGCGGGGGGCCTAAGTGGAAACACCATATATTTT. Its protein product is CATSRARAGGLSGNTIYF.

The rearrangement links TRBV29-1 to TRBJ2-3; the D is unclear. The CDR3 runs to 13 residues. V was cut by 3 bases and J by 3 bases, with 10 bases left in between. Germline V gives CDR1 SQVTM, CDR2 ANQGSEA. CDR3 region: CSVELSRTDTQYF. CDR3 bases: TGCAGCGTTGAGTTAAGCAGGACAGATACGCAGTATTTT.

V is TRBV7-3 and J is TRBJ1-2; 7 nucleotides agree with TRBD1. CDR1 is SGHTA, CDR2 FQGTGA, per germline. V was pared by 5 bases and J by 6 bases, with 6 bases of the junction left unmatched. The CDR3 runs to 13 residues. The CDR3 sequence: CASSPRQGDGYTF. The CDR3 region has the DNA TGTGCCAGCAGCCCCCGACAGGGCGATGGCTACACCTTC.

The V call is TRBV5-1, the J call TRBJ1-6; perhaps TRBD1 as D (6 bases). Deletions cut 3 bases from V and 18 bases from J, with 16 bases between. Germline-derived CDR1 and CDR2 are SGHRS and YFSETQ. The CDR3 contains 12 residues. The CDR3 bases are TGCGCCAGCAGCTCGTTACAGGGAAGCACCCACTTT. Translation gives CASSSLQGSTHF.

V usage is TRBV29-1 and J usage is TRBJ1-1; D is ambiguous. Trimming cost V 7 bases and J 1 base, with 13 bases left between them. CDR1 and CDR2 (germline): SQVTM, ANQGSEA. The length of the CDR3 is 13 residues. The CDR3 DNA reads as TGCAGCGCCTCGCGGCAGCAGAACACTGAAGCTTTCTTT. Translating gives CSASRQQNTEAFF.

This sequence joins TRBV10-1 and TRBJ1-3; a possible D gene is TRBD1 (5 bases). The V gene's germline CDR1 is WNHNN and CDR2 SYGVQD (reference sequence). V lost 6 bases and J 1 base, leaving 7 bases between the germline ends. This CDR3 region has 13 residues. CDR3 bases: TGCGCCAGCAGCAGGGATTCTGGAAACACCATATATTTT. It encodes CASSRDSGNTIYF.

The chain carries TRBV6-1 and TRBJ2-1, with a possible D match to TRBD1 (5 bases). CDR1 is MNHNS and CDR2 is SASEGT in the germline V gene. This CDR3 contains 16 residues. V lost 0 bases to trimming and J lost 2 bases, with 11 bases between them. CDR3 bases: TGTGCCAGCAGTGAAGCGTACAGGACGACCTACAATGAGCAGTTCTTC. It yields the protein CASSEAYRTTYNEQFF.

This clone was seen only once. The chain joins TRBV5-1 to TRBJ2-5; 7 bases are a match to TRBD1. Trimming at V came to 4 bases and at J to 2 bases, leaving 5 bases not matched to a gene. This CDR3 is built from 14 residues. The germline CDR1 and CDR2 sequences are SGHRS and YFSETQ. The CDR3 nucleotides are TGCGCCAGCAGCCCACAGGGGCGACAAGAGACCCAGTACTTC. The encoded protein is CASSPQGRQETQYF.

The CDR3: CASSSTSGGYYEQYF. The CDR3 nucleotides read TGTGCCAGCTCATCGACTAGCGGGGGATACTACGAGCAGTACTTC. The chain links TRBV18 to TRBJ2-7, with 12 bases lining up with TRBD2. Germline V lookup: CDR1 KGHSH, CDR2 LQKENI. This CDR3 is built from 15 residues. V shed 5 bases and J 3 bases; nucleotides not matched to a gene: 5.

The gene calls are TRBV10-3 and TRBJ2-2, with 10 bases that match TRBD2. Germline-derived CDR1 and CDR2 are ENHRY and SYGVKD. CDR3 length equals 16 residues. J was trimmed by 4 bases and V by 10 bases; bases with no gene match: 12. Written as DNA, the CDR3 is TGTGCCACGCGTTGGGGACTAGCGACCCCCACCGGGGAGCTGTTTTTT. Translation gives CATRWGLATPTGELFF.

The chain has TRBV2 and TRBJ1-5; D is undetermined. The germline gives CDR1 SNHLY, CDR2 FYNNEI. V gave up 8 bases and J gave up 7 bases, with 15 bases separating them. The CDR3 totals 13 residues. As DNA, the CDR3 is TGTGCCAGCCGGGTTGAGTCTCGACAGCCCCAGCATTTT. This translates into CASRVESRQPQHF.

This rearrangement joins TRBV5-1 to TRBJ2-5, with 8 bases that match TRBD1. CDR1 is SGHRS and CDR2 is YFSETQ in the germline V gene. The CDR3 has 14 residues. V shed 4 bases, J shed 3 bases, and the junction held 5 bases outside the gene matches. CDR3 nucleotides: TGCGCCAGCAGCCCCGGACAGGGAGAAGAGACCCAGTACTTC. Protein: CASSPGQGEETQYF.

The CDR3 sequence is CAISESTPRLQGKDGYTF. CDR3 sequence (DNA): TGTGCCATCAGTGAGTCGACCCCGCGGCTACAGGGTAAGGATGGCTACACCTTC. The genes are TRBV10-3 and TRBJ1-2, with D possibly TRBD1 on 6 matching bases. Germline CDR1 and CDR2: ENHRY and SYGVKD. The CDR3 runs to 18 residues. Trimming stripped 0 bases from V and 6 bases from J, with 23 bases between.

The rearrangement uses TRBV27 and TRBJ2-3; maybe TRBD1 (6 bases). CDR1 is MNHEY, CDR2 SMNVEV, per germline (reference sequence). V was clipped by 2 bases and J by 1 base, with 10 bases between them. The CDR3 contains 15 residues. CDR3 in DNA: TGTGCCAGCAGTTTAGAGGCAGGGGGCACAGATACGCAGTATTTT. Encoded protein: CASSLEAGGTDTQYF.

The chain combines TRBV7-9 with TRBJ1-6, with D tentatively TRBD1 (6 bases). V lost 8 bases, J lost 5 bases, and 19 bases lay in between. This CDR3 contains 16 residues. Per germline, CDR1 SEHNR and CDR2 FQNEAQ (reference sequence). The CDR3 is CASGRWGGANNSPLHF. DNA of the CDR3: TGTGCCAGCGGCAGGTGGGGGGGGGCTAATAATTCACCCCTCCACTTT.

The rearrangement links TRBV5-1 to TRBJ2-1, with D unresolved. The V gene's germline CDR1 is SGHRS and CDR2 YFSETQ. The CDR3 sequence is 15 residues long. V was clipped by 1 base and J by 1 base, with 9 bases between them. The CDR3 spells CASSLSSSSYNEQFF. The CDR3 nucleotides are TGCGCCAGCAGCTTGTCGTCTAGTTCCTACAATGAGCAGTTCTTC. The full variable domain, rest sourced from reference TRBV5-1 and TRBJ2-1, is KAGVTQTPRYLIKTRGQQVTLSCSPISGHRSVSWYQQTPGQGLQFLFEYFSETQRNKGNFPGRFSGRQFSNSRSEMNVSTLELGDSALYLCASSLSSSSYNEQFFGPGTRLTVL.

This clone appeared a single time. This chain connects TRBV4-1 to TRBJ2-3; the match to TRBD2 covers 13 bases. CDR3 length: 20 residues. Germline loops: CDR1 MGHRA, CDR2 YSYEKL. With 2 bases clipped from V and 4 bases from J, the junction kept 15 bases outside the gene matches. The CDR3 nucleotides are TGCGCCAGCAGCCAACGGGGGGCTAGACTAGCGGGGGGACAGCCAGATACGCAGTATTTT. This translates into CASSQRGARLAGGQPDTQYF.

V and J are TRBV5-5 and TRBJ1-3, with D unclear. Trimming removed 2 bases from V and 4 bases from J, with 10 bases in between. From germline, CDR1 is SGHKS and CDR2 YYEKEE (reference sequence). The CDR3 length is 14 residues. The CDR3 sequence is CASSFRLRGNTIYF. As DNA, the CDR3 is TGTGCCAGCAGCTTCCGACTTAGAGGAAACACCATATATTTT.

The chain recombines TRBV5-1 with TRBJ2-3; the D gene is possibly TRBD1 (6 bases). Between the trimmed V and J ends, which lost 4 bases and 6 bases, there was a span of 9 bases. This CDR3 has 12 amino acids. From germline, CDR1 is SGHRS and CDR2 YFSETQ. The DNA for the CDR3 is TGCGCCAGCAGCGCCGACAGGGATACGCAGTATTTT. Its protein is CASSADRDTQYF.

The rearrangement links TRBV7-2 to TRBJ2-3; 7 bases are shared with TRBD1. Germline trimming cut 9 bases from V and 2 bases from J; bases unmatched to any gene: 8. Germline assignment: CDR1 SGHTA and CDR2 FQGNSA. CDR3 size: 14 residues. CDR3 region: CASSVGTATDTQYF. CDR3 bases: TGTGCCAGTTCCGTGGGGACAGCCACAGATACGCAGTATTTT. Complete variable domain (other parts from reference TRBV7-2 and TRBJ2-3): GAGVSQSPSNKVTEKGKDVELRCDPISGHTALYWYRQSLGQGLEFLIYFQGNSAPDKSGLPSDRFSAERTGGSVSTLTIQRTQQEDSAVYLCASSVGTATDTQYFGPGTRLTVL.

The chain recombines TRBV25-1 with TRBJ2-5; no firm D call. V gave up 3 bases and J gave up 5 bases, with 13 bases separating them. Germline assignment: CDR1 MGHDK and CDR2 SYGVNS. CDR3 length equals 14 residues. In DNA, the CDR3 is TGTGCCAGCAGTGATGAGGTCCTGACGGAGACCCAGTACTTC. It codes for CASSDEVLTETQYF.

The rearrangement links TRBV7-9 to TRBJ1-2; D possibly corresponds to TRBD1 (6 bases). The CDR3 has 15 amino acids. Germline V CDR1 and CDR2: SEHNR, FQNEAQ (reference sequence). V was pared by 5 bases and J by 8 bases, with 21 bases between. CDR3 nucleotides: TGTGCCAGCAGCGTATCCGGGGGGCAGGAGAGGGGCTACACCTTC. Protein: CASSVSGGQERGYTF.

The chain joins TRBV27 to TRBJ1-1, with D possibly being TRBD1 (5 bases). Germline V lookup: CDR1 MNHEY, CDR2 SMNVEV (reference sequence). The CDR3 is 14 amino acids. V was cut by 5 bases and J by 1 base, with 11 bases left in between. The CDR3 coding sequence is TGTGCCAGCAGTCGCAGGGCCTCGAACACTGAAGCTTTCTTT. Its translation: CASSRRASNTEAFF.

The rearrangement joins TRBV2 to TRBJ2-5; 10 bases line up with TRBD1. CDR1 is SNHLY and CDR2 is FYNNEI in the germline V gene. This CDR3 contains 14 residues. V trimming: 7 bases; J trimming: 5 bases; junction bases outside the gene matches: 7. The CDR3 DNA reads TGTGCCAGCATGAGAGAGACAGGGGGCGAGACCCAGTACTTC. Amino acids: CASMRETGGETQYF. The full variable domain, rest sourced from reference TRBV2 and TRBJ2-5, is EPEVTQTPSHQVTQMGQEVILRCVPISNHLYFYWYRQILGQKVEFLVSFYNNEISEKSEIFDDQFSVERPDGSNFTLKIRSTKLEDSAMYFCASMRETGGETQYFGPGTRLLVL.

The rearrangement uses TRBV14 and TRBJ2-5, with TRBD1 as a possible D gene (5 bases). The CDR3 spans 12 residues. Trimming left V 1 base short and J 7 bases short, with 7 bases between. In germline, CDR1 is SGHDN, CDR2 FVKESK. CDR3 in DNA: TGTGCCAGCAGCCAAGTTCAGGGGACCCAGTACTTC. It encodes CASSQVQGTQYF.